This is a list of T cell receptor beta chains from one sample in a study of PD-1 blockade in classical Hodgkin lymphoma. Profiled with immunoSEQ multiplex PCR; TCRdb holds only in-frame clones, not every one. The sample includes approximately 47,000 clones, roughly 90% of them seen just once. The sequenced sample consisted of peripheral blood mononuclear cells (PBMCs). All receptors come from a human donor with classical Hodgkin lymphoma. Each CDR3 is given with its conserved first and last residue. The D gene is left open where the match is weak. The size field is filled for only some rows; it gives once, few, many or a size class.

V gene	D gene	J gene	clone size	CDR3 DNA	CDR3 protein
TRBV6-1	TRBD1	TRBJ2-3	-	TGTGCCAGCAGACTAGACAGGGGGGGGTCAGATACGCAGTATTTT	CASRLDRGGSDTQYF
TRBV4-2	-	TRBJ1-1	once	TGTGCCAGCAGCCAAGAGGCCCAGGGCACTGAAGCTTTCTTT	CASSQEAQGTEAFF
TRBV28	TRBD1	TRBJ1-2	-	TGTGCGTCTTCTACCGGGACAGCCTATGGCTACACCTTC	CASSTGTAYGYTF
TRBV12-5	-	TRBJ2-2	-	TGTGCTAGTGGGTGGGAGTCAGTCGGGGAGCTGTTTTTT	CASGWESVGELFF
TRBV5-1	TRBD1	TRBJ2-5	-	TGCGCCAGCAGCTTAAGAGGGCAGGGGGAGGAGACCCAGTACTTC	CASSLRGQGEETQYF
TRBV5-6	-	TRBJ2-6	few	TGTGCCAGCAGCTTGGGGAGGTCTGGGGCCAACGTCCTGACTTTC	CASSLGRSGANVLTF
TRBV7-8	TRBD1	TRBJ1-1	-	TGTGCCAGCAGCTTAGCCCCCGCTCGGGACAGCCTGAACACTGAAGCTTTCTTT	CASSLAPARDSLNTEAFF
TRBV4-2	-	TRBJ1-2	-	TGTGCCAGCAGCCAAGCCGGGACTAAAGGACTGGCGCCTTTGAACACCTTC	CASSQAGTKGLAPLNTF
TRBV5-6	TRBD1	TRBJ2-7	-	TGTGCCAGCAGCTTGGGGACAGGGCGCGAGCAGTACTTC	CASSLGTGREQYF
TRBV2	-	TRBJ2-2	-	TGTGCCAGCAGCCAGAACACCGGGGAGCTGTTTTTT	CASSQNTGELFF
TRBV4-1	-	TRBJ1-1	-	TGCGCCAGCAGGGGCAGCTTGAACACTGAAGCTTTCTTT	CASRGSLNTEAFF
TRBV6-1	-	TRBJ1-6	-	TGTGCCAGCAGTATCAGGGGTCCCCTCCACTTT	CASSIRGPLHF
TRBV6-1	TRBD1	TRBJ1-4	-	TGTGCCAGCTTTCAGGGGGGCGCTCCTGAAAAACTGTTTTTT	CASFQGGAPEKLFF
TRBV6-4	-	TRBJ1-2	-	TGTGCCAGCAGTGACCCGACGCGTGGCTATGGCTACACCTTC	CASSDPTRGYGYTF
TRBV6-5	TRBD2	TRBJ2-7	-	TGTGCCAGCAAAGCGGGACTAGCGGGATTCGAGCAGTACTTC	CASKAGLAGFEQYF
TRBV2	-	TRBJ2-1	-	TGTGCCAGCATACGGATGCGGGAAACAGATGAGCAGTTCTTC	CASIRMRETDEQFF
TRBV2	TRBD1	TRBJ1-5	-	TGTGCCAGCAAGAGCAGGGGGAATCAGCCCCAGCATTTT	CASKSRGNQPQHF
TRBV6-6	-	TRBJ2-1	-	TGTGCCAGCAGTTTCCGGACGGATTACAATGAGCAGTTCTTC	CASSFRTDYNEQFF
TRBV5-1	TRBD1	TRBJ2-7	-	TGCGCCAGCAGCTTCGACCTAAGGACAGGGGAGGGCGAGCAGTACTTC	CASSFDLRTGEGEQYF
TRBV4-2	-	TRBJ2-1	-	TGTGCCAGCAGCCAAGATGGGGGTGAGCAGTTCTTC	CASSQDGGEQFF
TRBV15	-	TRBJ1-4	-	TGTGCCACCAGCAGTCCCGGGCGGGAGGAAGAAAAACTGTTTTTT	CATSSPGREEEKLFF
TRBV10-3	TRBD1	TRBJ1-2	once	TGTGCCATCAGTGACTCCCGGGACAGAGGCTACACCTTC	CAISDSRDRGYTF
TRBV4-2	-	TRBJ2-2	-	TGTGCCAGCAGCCAAGACCCTAGCGTGCTCGGGGAGCTGTTTTTT	CASSQDPSVLGELFF
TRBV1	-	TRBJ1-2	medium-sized	TGCACCAGCAGGGATAAGACTGGCTACACCTTC	CTSRDKTGYTF
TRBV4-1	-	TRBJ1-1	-	TGCGCCAGCAGCCAAGAGGGGACGGCGGAAGCTTTCTTT	CASSQEGTAEAFF
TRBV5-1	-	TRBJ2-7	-	TGCGCCAGCAGCTTAGTCTGGGCCGGGACCCACTACGAGCAGTACTTC	CASSLVWAGTHYEQYF